The sequence of this T cell receptor beta chain was determined in a study of shared clonotypes between healthy human individuals. Produced via immunoSEQ multiplex PCR; TCRdb's table is partial and in-frame only. The table has approximately 2,200,000 clones, 85% to 95% seen once. V was shortened by 0 bases and J by 5 bases, with 13 bases between the two germline ends. The germline CDR1 and CDR2 sequences are SGHDN and FVKESK. The CDR3 has 15 residues. Cells designated naive CD8 were CD45RO-negative and were positively selected for CCR7, with terminally differentiated effector memory CD45RA+ cells excluded.

The chain couples TRBV14 to TRBJ1-2; no clear D gene. Sample: naive CD8+ T cells from PBMCs. The origin of this receptor is a man between 18 and 35 years old in good health. Some clones in this sample may be carry-over from other donors' samples. The CDR3 DNA reads TGTGCCAGCAGCCAAGATCGAGCTGGCCTTTATGGCTACACCTTC. Protein sequence: CASSQDRAGLYGYTF.